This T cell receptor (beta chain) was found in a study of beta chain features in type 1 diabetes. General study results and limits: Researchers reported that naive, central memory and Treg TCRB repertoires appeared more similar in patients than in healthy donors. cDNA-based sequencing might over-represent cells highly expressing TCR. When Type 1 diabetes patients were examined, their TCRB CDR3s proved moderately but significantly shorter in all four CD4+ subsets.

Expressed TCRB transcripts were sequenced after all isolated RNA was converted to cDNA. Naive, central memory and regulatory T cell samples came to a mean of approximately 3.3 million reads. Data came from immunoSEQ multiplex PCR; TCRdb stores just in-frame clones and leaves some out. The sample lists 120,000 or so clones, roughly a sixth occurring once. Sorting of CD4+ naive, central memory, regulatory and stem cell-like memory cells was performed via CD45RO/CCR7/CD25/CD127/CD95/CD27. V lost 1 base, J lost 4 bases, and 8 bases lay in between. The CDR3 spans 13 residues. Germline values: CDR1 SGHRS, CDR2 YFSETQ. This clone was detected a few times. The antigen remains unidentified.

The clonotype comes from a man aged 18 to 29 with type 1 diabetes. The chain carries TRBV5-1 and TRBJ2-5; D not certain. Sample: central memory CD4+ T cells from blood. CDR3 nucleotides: TGCGCCAGCAGCTTGTCGTATGGAGAGACCCAGTACTTC. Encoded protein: CASSLSYGETQYF.